This entry describes one T cell receptor beta chain. This CDR3 is 13 amino acids long. Germline CDR1 reads LNHDA; CDR2 reads SQIVND (reference sequence). The germline V and J ends were trimmed by 5 bases and 6 bases, with 12 bases remaining between them. The sample comes from a study of control samples from healthy donors and cancer patients. The repertoire was sequenced with immunoSEQ multiplex PCR; TCRdb's copy has only in-frame clones and lacks some. There are more than 65,000 clones in the sample; roughly 82% occur only once, and less than 15% lies in the top ten. Sequencing used blood. This sequence was found in a man in his fifties in good health. This rearrangement joins TRBV19 to TRBJ2-3; D gene ambiguous. The CDR3 region is CASSFGRADTQYF. As DNA, the CDR3 is TGTGCCAGTAGTTTCGGAAGGGCGGATACGCAGTATTTT.